Sequencing of this T cell receptor beta chain was carried out in a study of blood T cells in healthy people across ages. Samples each had at least 5 micrograms of total RNA extracted. Study-level findings and limits: It was held that diversity estimates obtained from one million T cells represented underestimates. CMV status of donors was unknown, possibly confounding expanded clonotype changes. What prevented conclusive comparison of naive and antigen-experienced cells was that PBMCs were unsorted.

Comments on this clonotype: Its antigen is currently unknown.

A J-beta primer mix and a sample-barcoded 5' primer were used in a second PCR of roughly 7 to 12 cycles. One entry per CDR3 protein results from TCRdb running MiXCR on the 5' RACE reads. The data hold under 800,000 distinct CDR3 sequences, with over 20% observed a single time. The CDR3 covers 15 residues. Trimming at V came to 0 bases and at J to 2 bases, leaving 4 bases not matched to a gene. Germline assignment: CDR1 ENHRY and CDR2 SYGVKD. This chain uses TRBV10-3 with TRBJ2-7; 7 nucleotides line up with TRBD2. The specimen sequenced was blood. The clonotype was recovered from a man between 65 and 80 years old in good health. The CDR3 bases are TGTGCCATCAGTGAGTCTCAGGGACTAACCTACGAGCAGTACTTC. It translates to CAISESQGLTYEQYF.